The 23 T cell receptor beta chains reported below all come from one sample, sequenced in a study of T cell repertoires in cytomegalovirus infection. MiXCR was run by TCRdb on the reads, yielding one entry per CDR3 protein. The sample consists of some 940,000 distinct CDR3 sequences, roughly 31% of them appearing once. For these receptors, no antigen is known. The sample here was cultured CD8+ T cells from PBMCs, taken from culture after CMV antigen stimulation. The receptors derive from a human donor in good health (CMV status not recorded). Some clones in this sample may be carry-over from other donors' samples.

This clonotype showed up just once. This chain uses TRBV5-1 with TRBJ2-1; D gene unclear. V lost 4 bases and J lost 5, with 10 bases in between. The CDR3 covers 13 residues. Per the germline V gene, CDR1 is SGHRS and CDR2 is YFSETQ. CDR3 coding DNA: TGCGCCAGCAGCACGCATCCCGACAATGAGCAGTTCTTC. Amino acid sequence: CASSTHPDNEQFF.

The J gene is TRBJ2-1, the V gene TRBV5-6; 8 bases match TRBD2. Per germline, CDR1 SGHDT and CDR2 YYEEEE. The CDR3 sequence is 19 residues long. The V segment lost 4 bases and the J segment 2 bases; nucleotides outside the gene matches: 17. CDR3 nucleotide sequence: TGTGCCAGCAGCCCTGGGGCTAGCGGGTCCCGCCCCCCCTACAATGAGCAGTTCTTC. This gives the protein CASSPGASGSRPPYNEQFF. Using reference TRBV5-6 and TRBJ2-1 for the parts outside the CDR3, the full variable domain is DAGVTQSPTHLIKTRGQQVTLRCSPKSGHDTVSWYQQALGQGPQFIFQYYEEEERQRGNFPDRFSGHQFPNYSSELNVNALLLGDSALYLCASSPGASGSRPPYNEQFFGPGTRLTVL.

The CDR3 protein is CATPGAGMIGYTF. In nucleotides, the CDR3 is TGTGCCACCCCTGGAGCGGGTATGATTGGCTACACCTTC. The chain links TRBV19 to TRBJ1-2; D gene uncertain. Germline CDR1 LNHDA, CDR2 SQIVND (reference sequence). The CDR3 sequence is 13 residues long. V shed 10 bases and J shed 7 bases, with 19 bases lying between them. Full variable domain (remainder filled in from reference TRBV19 and TRBJ1-2): DGGITQSPKYLFRKEGQNVTLSCEQNLNHDAMYWYRQDPGQGLRLIYYSQIVNDFQKGDIAEGYSVSREKKESFPLTVTSAQKNPTAFYLCATPGAGMIGYTFGSGTRLTVV.

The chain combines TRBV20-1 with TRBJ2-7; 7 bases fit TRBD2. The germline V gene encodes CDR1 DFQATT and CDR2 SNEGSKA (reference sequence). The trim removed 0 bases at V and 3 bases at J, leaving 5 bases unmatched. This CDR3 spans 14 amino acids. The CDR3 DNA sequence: TGCAGTGCTAGAGACAGGGAGGGCGTCTACGAGCAGTACGTC. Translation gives CSARDREGVYEQYV.

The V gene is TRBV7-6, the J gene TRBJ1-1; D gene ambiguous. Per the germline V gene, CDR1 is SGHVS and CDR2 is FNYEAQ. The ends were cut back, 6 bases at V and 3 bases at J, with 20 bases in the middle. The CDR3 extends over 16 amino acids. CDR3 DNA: TGTGCCAGCAGATTCGAAACCTCCGGCGTTCACACTGAAGCTTTCTTT. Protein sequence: CASRFETSGVHTEAFF.

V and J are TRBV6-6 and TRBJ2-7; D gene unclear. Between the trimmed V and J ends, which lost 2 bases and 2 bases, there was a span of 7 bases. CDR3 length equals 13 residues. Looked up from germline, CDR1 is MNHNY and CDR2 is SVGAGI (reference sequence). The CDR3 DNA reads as TGTGCCAGCAGTTACCGGGTCGCCTACGAGCAGTACTTC. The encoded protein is CASSYRVAYEQYF.

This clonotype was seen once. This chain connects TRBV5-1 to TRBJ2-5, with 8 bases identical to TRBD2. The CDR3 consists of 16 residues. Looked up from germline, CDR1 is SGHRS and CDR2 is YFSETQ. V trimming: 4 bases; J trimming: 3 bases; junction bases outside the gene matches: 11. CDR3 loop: CASSDGGAGIKETQYF. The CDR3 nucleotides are TGCGCCAGCAGCGACGGGGGGGCCGGGATCAAAGAGACCCAGTACTTC.

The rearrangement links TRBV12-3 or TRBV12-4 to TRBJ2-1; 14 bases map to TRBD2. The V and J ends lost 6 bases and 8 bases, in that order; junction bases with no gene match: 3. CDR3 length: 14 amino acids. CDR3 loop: CASRTSGGADEQFF. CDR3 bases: TGTGCCAGCAGGACTAGCGGGGGGGCCGATGAGCAGTTCTTC.

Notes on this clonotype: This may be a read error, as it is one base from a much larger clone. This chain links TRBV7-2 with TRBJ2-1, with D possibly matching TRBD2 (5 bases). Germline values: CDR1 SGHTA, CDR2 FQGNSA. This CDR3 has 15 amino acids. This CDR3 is CVSSSEGPRWDEQFF. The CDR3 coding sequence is TGTGTCAGCAGCTCCGAGGGTCCCAGGTGGGATGAGCAGTTCTTC.

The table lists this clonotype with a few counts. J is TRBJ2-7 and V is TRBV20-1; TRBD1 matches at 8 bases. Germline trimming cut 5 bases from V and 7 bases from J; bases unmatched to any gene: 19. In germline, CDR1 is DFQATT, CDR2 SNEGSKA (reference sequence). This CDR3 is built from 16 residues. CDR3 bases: TGCAGTGCTGGCGGGACAGGTAACGGCATCTATTTGGAGCAGTACTTC. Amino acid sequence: CSAGGTGNGIYLEQYF.

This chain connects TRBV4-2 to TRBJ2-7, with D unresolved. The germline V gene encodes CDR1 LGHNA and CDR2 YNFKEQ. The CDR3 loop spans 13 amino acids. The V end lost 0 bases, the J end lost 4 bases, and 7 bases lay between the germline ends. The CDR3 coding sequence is TGTGCCAGCAGCCAAGAGGTAGTGTACGAGCAGTACTTC. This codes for CASSQEVVYEQYF.

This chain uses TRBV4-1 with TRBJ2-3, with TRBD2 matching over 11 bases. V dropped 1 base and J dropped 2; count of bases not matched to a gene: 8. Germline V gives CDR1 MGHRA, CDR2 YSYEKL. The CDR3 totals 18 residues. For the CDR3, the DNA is TGCGCCAGCAGCCAAGTACCCCCACTAGCGGGGGTCACAGATACGCAGTATTTT. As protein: CASSQVPPLAGVTDTQYF.

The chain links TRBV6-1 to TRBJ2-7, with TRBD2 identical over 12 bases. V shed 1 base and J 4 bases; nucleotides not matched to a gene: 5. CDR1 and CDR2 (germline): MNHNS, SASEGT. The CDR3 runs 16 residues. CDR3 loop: CASSEEALAGGYEQYF. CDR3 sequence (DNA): TGTGCCAGCAGTGAAGAGGCACTAGCGGGGGGTTACGAGCAGTACTTC.

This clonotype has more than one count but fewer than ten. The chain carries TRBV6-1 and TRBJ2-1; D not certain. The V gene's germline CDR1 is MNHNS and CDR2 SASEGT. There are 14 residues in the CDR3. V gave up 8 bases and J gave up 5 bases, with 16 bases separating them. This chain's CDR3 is CASSTDLPDNEQFF. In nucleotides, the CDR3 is TGTGCCAGCTCCACGGACCTTCCAGACAATGAGCAGTTCTTC.

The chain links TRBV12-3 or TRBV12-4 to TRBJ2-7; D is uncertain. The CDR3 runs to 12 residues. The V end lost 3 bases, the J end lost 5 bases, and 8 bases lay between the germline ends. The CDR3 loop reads CASSFLVDEQYF. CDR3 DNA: TGTGCCAGCAGTTTCCTGGTGGACGAGCAGTACTTC.

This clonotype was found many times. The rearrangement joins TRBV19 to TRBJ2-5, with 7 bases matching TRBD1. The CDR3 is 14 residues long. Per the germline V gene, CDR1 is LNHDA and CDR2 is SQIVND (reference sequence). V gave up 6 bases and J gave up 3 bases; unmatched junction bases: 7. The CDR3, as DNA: TGTGCCAGTAGCACACCCGACAGGGAAGAGACCCAGTACTTC. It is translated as CASSTPDREETQYF.

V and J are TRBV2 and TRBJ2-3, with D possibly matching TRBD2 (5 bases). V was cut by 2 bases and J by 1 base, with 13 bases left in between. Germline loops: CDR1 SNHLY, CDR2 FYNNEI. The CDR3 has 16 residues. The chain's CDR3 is CASSEILAGRTDTQYF. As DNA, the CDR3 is TGTGCCAGCAGTGAAATTCTAGCCGGGCGCACAGATACGCAGTATTTT.

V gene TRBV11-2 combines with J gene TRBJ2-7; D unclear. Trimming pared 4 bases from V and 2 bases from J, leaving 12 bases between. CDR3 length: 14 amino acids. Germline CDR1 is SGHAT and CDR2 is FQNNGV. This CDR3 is CASSSQREPYEQYV. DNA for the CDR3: TGTGCCAGCAGCTCCCAACGCGAACCCTACGAGCAGTACGTC.

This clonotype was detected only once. CDR3 nucleotide sequence: TGTGCCAGCAGCGATGGTGCGGGTGGGTCTGAAGCTTTCTTT. Its protein product is CASSDGAGGSEAFF. The rearrangement joins TRBV5-5 to TRBJ1-1; no reliable D call. The ends were cut back, 4 bases at V and 6 bases at J, with 16 bases in the middle. The V gene's germline CDR1 is SGHKS and CDR2 YYEKEE (reference sequence). This CDR3 region has 14 residues.

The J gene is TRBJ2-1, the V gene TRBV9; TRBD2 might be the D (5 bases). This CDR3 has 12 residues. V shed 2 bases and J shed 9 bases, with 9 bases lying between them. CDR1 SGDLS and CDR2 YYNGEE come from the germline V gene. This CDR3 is CASSVNEGEQFF. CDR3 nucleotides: TGTGCCAGCAGCGTGAACGAGGGTGAGCAGTTCTTC.

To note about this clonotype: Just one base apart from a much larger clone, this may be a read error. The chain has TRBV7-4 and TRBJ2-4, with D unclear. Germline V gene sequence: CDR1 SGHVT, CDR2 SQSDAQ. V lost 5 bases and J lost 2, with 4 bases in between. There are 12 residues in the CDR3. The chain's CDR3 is CASSRTKNIQYF. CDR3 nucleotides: TGTGCCAGCAGCCGGACCAAAAACATTCAGTACTTC.

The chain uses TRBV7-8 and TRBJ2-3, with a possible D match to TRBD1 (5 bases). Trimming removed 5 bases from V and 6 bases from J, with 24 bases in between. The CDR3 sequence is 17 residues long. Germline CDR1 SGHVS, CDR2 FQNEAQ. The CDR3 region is CASSPGPGISQGDTQYF. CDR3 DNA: TGTGCCAGCAGCCCCGGGCCAGGGATATCTCAGGGCGATACGCAGTATTTT.

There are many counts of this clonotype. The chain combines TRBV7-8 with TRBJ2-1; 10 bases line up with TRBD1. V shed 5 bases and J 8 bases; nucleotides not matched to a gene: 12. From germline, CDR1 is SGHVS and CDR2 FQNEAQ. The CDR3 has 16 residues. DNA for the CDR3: TGTGCCAGCAGCGTTATACTGGGACAGGGGTTGGATGAGCAGTTCTTC. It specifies CASSVILGQGLDEQFF.